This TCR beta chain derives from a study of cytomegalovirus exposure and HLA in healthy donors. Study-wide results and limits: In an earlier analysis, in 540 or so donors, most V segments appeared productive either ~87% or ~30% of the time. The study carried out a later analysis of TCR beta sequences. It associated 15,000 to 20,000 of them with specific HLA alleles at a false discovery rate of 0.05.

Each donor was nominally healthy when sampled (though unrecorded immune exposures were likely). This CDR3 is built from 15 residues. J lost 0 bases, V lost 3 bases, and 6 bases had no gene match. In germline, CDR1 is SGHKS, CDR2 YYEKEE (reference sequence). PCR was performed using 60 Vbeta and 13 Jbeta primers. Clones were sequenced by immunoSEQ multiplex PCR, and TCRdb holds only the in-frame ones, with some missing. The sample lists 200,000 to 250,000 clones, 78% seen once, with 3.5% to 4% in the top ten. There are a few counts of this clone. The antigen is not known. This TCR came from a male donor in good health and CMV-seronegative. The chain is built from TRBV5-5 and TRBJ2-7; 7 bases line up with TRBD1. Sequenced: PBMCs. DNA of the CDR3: TGTGCCAGCAGCTATTCCGGGACAGTCTCCTACGAGCAGTACTTC. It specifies CASSYSGTVSYEQYF.